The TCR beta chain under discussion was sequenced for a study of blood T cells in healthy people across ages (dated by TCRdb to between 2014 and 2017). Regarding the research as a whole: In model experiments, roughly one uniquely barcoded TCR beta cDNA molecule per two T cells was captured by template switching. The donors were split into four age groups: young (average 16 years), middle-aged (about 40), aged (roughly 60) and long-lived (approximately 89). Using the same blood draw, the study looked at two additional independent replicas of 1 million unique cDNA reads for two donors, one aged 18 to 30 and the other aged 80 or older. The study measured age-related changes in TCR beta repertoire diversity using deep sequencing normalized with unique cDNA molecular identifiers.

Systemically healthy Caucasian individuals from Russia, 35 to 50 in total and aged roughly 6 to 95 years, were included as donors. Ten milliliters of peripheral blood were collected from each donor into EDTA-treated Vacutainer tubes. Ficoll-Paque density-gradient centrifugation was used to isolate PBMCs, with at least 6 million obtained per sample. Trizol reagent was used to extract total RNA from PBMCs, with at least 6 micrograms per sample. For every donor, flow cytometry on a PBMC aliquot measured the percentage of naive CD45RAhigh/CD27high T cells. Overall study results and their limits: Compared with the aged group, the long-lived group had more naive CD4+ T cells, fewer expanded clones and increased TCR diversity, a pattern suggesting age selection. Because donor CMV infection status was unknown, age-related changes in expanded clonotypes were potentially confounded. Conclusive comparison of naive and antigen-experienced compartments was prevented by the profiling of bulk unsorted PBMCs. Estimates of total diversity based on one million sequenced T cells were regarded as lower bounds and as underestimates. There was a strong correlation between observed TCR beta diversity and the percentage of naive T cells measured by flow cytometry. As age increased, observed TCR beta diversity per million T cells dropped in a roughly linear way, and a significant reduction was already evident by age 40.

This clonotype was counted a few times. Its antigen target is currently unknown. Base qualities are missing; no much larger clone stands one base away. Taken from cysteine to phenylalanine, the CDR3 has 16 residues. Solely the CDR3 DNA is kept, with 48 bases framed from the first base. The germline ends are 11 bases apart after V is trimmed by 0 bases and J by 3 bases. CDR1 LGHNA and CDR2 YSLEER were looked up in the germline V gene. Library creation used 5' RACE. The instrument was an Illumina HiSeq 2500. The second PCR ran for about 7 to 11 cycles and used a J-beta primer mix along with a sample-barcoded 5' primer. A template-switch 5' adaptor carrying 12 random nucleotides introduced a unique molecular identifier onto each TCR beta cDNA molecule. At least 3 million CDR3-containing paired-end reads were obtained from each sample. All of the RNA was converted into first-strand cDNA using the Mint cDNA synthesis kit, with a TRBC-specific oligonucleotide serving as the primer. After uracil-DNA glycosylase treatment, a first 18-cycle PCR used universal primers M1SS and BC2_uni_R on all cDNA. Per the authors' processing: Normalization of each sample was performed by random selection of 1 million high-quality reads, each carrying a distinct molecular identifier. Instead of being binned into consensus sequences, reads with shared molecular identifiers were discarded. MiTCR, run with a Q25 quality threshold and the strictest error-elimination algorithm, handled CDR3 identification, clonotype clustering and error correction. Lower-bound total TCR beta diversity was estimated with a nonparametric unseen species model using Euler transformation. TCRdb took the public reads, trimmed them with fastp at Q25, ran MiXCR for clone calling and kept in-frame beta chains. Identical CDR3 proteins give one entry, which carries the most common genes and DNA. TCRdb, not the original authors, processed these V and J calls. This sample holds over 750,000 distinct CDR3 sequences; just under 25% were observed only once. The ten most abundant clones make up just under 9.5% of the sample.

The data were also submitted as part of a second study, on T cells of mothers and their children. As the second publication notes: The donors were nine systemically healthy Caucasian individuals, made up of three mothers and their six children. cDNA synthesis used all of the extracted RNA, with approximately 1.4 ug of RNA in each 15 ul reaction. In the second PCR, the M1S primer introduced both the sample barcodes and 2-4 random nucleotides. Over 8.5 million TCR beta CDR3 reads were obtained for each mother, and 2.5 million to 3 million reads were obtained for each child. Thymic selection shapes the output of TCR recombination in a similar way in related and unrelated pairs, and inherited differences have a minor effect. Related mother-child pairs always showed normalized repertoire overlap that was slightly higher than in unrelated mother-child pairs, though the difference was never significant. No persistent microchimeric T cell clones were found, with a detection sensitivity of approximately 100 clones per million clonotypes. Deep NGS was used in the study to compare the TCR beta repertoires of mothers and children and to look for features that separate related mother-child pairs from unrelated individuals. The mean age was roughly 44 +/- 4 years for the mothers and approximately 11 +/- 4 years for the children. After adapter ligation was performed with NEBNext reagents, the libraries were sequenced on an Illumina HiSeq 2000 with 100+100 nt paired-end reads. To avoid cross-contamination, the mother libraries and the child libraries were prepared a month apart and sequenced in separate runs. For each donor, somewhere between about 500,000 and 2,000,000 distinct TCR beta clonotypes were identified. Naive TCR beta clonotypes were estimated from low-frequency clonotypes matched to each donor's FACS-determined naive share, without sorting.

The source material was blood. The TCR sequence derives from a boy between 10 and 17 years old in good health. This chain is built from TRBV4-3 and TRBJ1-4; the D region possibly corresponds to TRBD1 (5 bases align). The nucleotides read TGCGCCAGCAGCCAAGATACCAGGGATCCTAATGAAAAACTGTTTTTT. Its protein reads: CASSQDTRDPNEKLFF.